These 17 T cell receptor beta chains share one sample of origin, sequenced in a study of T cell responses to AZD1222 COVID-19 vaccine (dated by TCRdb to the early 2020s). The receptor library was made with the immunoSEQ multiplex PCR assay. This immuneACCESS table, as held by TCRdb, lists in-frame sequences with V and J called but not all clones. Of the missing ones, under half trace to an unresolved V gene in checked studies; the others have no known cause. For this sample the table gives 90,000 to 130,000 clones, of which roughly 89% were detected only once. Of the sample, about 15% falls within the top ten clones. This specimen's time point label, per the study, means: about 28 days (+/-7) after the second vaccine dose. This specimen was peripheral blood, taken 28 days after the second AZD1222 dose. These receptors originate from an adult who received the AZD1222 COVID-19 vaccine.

CDR3 sequence reads: CSASEYSGGGDTQYF. The CDR3 DNA reads TGCAGTGCTAGTGAATATAGCGGGGGGGGAGATACGCAGTATTTT. This chain connects TRBV20-1 to TRBJ2-3, with TRBD2 matching over 11 bases. V lost 3 bases to trimming and J lost 5 bases; unmatched junction nucleotides: 7. Germline V lookup: CDR1 DFQATT, CDR2 SNEGSKA (reference sequence). The CDR3 extends over 15 amino acids.

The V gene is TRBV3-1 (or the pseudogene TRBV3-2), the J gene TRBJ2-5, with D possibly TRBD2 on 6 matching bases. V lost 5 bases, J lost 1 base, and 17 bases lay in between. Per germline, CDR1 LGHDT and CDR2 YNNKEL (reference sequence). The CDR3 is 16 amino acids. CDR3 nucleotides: TGTGCCAGCAGCTCCTCTGGCGCGGGGAGCCAAGAGACCCAGTACTTC. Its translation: CASSSSGAGSQETQYF.

The CDR3, as DNA: TGCGCCAGCAGCGTATTAGGCGATACGCAGTATTTT. It yields the protein CASSVLGDTQYF. J is TRBJ2-3 and V is TRBV5-1; no definite D call. The CDR3 has 12 residues. V lost 4 bases to trimming and J lost 6 bases, with 9 bases between them. Germline lookup yields CDR1 SGHRS and CDR2 YFSETQ. Looking up the rest from reference TRBV5-1 and TRBJ2-3 gives the full variable domain: KAGVTQTPRYLIKTRGQQVTLSCSPISGHRSVSWYQQTPGQGLQFLFEYFSETQRNKGNFPGRFSGRQFSNSRSEMNVSTLELGDSALYLCASSVLGDTQYFGPGTRLTVL.

CDR3 loop: CASSYGMGTGAHGYTF. Here the CDR3 DNA reads TGTGCCAGCAGTTACGGCATGGGGACAGGGGCCCATGGCTACACCTTC. V is TRBV6-2 or TRBV6-3 and J is TRBJ1-2; 10 bases agree with TRBD1. Germline V gene sequence: CDR1 MNHEY, CDR2 SVGEGT. The CDR3 runs 16 residues. V lost 2 bases and J lost 6; bases outside the gene matches: 9.

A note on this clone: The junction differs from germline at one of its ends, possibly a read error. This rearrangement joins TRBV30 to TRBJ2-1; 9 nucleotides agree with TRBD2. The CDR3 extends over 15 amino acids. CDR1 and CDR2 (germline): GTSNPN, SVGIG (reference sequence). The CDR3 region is CAWGELAGVGNKQFF. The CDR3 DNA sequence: TGTGCCTGGGGGGAGTTAGCGGGAGTCGGCAATAAGCAGTTCTTC.

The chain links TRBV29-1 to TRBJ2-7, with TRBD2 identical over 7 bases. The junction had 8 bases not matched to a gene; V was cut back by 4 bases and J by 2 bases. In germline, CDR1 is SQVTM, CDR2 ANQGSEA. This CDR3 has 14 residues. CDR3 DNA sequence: TGCAGCGTTGGTGGGGGAGGGGAAACCTACGAGCAGTACTTC. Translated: CSVGGGGETYEQYF.

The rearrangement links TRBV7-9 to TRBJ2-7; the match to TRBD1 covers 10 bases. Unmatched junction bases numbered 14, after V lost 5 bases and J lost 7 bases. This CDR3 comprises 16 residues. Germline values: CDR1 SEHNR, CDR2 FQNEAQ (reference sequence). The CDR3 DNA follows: TGTGCCAGCAGCCCCGACAGGGGGCCAGCATATGGGGAGCAGTACTTC. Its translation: CASSPDRGPAYGEQYF.

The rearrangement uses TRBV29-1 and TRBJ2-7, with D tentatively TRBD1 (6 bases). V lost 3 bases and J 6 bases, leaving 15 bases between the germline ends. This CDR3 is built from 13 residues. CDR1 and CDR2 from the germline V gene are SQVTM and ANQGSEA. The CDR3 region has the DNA TGCAGCGTTGAGCTGGACAGTCTACGCGAGCAGTACTTC. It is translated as CSVELDSLREQYF.

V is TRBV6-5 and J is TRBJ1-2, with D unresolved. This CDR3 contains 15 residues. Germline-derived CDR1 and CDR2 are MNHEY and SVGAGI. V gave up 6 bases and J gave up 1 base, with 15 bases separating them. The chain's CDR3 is CASRDPGRINYGYTF. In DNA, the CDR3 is TGTGCCAGCAGGGACCCTGGGAGGATTAACTATGGCTACACCTTC.

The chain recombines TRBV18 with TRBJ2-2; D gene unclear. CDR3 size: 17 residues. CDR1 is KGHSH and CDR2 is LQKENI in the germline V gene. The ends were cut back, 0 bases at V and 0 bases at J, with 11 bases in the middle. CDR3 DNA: TGTGCCAGCTCACCACCTGTCGGGCCGACGAACACCGGGGAGCTGTTTTTT. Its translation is CASSPPVGPTNTGELFF.

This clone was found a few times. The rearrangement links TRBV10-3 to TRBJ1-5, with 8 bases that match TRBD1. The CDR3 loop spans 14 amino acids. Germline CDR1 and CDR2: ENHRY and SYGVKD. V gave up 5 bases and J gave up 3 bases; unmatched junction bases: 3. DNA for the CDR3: TGTGCCATCAGTCAGGGGGCCTCCAATCAGCCCCAGCATTTT. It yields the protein CAISQGASNQPQHF.

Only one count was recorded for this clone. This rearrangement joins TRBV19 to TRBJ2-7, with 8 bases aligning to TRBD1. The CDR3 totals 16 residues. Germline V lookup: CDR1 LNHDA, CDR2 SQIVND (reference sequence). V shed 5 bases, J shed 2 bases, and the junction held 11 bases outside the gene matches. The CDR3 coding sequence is TGTGCCAGTAGTCCCCTAGGGACAGGTTTGACCTACGAGCAGTACTTC. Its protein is CASSPLGTGLTYEQYF.

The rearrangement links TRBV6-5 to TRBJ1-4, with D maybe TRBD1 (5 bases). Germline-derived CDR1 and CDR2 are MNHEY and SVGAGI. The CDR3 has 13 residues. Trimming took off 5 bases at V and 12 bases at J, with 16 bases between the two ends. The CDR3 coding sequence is TGTGCCAGCAGTAGCGGGTCCTTGGGGGAACTGTTTTTT. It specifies CASSSGSLGELFF.

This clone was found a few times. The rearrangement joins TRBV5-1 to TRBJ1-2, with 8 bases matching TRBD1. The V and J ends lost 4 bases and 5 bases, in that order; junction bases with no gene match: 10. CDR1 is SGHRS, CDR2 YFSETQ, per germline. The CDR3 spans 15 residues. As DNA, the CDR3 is TGCGCCAGCAGCCTAGGGGACAGGTGGTATTATGGCTACACCTTC. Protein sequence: CASSLGDRWYYGYTF.

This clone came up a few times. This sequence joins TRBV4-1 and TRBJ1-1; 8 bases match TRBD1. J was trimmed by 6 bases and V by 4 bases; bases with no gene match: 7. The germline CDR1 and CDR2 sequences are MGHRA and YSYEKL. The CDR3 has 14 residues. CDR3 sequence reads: CASSLRTGRAEAFF. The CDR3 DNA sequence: TGCGCCAGCAGCCTTCGGACAGGGAGGGCTGAAGCTTTCTTT.

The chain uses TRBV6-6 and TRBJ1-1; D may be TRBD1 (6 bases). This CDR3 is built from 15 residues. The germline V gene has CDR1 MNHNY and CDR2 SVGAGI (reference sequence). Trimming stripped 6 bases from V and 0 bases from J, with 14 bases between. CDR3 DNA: TGTGCCAGCAGCTACAGGGATATAATGAACACTGAAGCTTTCTTT. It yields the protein CASSYRDIMNTEAFF.

The CDR3 here is CASSLLPGHDSYEQYF. As DNA, the CDR3 is TGTGCCAGCAGCCTTTTACCGGGACATGACTCCTACGAGCAGTACTTC. This chain links TRBV3-1 (or the pseudogene TRBV3-2) with TRBJ2-7; possibly TRBD1 for D (6 bases). V lost 4 bases to trimming and J lost 0 bases, with 16 bases between them. Germline loops: CDR1 LGHDT, CDR2 YNNKEL (reference sequence). This CDR3 comprises 16 residues.